Below are 30 T cell receptor beta chains sequenced from a single sample in a study of shared clonotypes between healthy human individuals. Data came from immunoSEQ multiplex PCR; TCRdb stores just in-frame clones and leaves some out. This table holds a few hundred thousand clones, approximately 97% found once. Specimen: naive CD4+ T cells sorted from blood. The subset was: CD45RA+ positively selected. The receptors were sampled from a woman aged 30 to 39 in good health.

The genes are TRBV7-6 and TRBJ2-1, with D perhaps TRBD1 (6 bases). V lost 6 bases and J 3 bases, leaving 15 bases between the germline ends. The CDR3 contains 15 residues. CDR1 SGHVS and CDR2 FNYEAQ come from the germline V gene. CDR3: CASSRTAENYNEQFF. As DNA, the CDR3 is TGTGCCAGCAGTCGGACAGCCGAGAACTACAATGAGCAGTTCTTC.

This clone occurred once. The chain carries TRBV2 and TRBJ2-2, with 8 nucleotides matching TRBD2. V was pared by 6 bases and J by 1 base, with 4 bases of the junction left unmatched. The germline V gene encodes CDR1 SNHLY and CDR2 FYNNEI. This CDR3 is 15 amino acids long. The CDR3 DNA reads TGTGCCAGCAGGCCTACTAGCGGGAACACCGGGGAGCTGTTTTTT. Protein product: CASRPTSGNTGELFF.

V and J are TRBV7-2 and TRBJ2-2; maybe TRBD2 (5 bases). The germline V gene has CDR1 SGHTA and CDR2 FQGNSA. This CDR3 has 15 amino acids. Between the trimmed V and J ends, which lost 1 base and 6 bases, there was a span of 12 bases. CDR3: CASSLGGGGSGELFF. The CDR3 region has the DNA TGTGCCAGCAGCTTAGGCGGAGGAGGTTCCGGGGAGCTGTTTTTT.

The genes are TRBV28 and TRBJ2-5, with a weak D call TRBD1 (5 bases). Germline V CDR1 and CDR2: MDHEN, SYDVKM. Trimming took 3 bases from V and 0 from J, leaving 17 bases between them. The CDR3 runs to 17 residues. CDR3 residues: CASSFFVGREHQETQYF. The CDR3 nucleotides read TGTGCCAGCAGTTTTTTCGTTGGCAGGGAACACCAAGAGACCCAGTACTTC.

This clone was seen a single time. The chain couples TRBV27 to TRBJ1-1; D is perhaps TRBD1 (5 bases). This CDR3 has 14 amino acids. Germline V gene lookup returns CDR1 MNHEY and CDR2 SMNVEV (reference sequence). V was clipped by 4 bases and J by 6 bases, with 15 bases between them. The CDR3 coding sequence is TGTGCCAGCAGTTCATTTTATACGGGGGCTGAAGCTTTCTTT. Its translation is CASSSFYTGAEAFF.

The DNA of the CDR3 is TGTGCCAGTTCATTACAGGGGGACTATGGCTACACCTTC. This gives the protein CASSLQGDYGYTF. The rearrangement joins TRBV9 to TRBJ1-2; 8 nucleotides line up with TRBD1. V trimming: 8 bases; J trimming: 3 bases; junction bases outside the gene matches: 6. The V gene's germline CDR1 is SGDLS and CDR2 YYNGEE. The CDR3 spans 13 residues.

V and J are TRBV18 and TRBJ1-1; D unclear. Between the trimmed V and J ends, which lost 4 bases and 6 bases, there was a span of 12 bases. The CDR3 is 13 residues long. CDR1 and CDR2 from the germline V gene are KGHSH and LQKENI. The CDR3 here is CASSRGPESEAFF. CDR3 nucleotides: TGTGCCAGCTCACGGGGTCCGGAATCTGAAGCTTTCTTT.

The chain couples TRBV10-3 to TRBJ1-2, with 9 bases lining up with TRBD1. V lost 10 bases to trimming and J lost 4 bases; unmatched junction nucleotides: 16. This CDR3 has 16 amino acids. CDR1 and CDR2 from the germline V gene are ENHRY and SYGVKD. The CDR3 bases are TGTGCCACACAGGGGGCTGGATTAAGGGAAGGCTATGGCTACACCTTC. This translates into CATQGAGLREGYGYTF.

DNA for the CDR3: TGTGCCAGCAGCTTAAGCGGGAAGGGGGCTGTGGGCTCCTACAATGAGCAGTTCTTC. Translated, it gives CASSLSGKGAVGSYNEQFF. This rearrangement joins TRBV7-9 to TRBJ2-1, with D possibly being TRBD1 or TRBD2 (7 bases each). The length of the CDR3 is 19 residues. Trimming pared 2 bases from V and 0 bases from J, leaving 20 bases between. Per germline, CDR1 SEHNR and CDR2 FQNEAQ (reference sequence).

V usage is TRBV5-1 and J usage is TRBJ2-1, with D tentatively TRBD2 (5 bases). From germline, CDR1 is SGHRS and CDR2 YFSETQ. The CDR3 sequence is 14 residues long. Trimming took off 4 bases at V and 7 bases at J, with 15 bases between the two ends. CDR3 residues: CASSAAVGTNEQFF. DNA for the CDR3: TGCGCCAGCAGCGCAGCGGTCGGAACGAATGAGCAGTTCTTC. Combining the CDR3 with reference TRBV5-1 and TRBJ2-1 gives the whole variable domain KAGVTQTPRYLIKTRGQQVTLSCSPISGHRSVSWYQQTPGQGLQFLFEYFSETQRNKGNFPGRFSGRQFSNSRSEMNVSTLELGDSALYLCASSAAVGTNEQFFGPGTRLTVL.

V is TRBV5-1 and J is TRBJ1-1, with D perhaps TRBD1 (6 bases). V was clipped by 2 bases and J by 0 bases, with 17 bases between them. CDR1 is SGHRS, CDR2 YFSETQ, per germline. The CDR3 has 17 amino acids. For the CDR3, the DNA is TGCGCCAGCAGCTTCCCGAGGGGAGGGGGTATGAACACTGAAGCTTTCTTT. Amino acids: CASSFPRGGGMNTEAFF.

Only one count was recorded for this clone. The chain has TRBV19 and TRBJ1-2, with D perhaps TRBD1 (5 bases). The V and J ends lost 2 bases and 7 bases respectively, with 23 bases between them. CDR1 is LNHDA and CDR2 is SQIVND in the germline V gene (reference sequence). The CDR3 is 17 residues long. DNA of the CDR3: TGTGCCAGTAGTATAAGGCCCGGACCGGCAGGGAGACGTGGCTACACCTTC. It codes for CASSIRPGPAGRRGYTF.

This CDR3 is CASSSIAGERFEQYF. CDR3 nucleotide sequence: TGTGCCAGTTCCTCCATAGCGGGAGAACGGTTCGAGCAGTACTTC. This rearrangement joins TRBV5-4 to TRBJ2-7, with 9 positions matching TRBD2. Germline V gene sequence: CDR1 SGHNT, CDR2 YYREEE (reference sequence). V lost 8 bases and J lost 6; bases outside the gene matches: 15. The length of the CDR3 is 15 residues. Using reference TRBV5-4 and TRBJ2-7 for the parts outside the CDR3, the full variable domain is ETGVTQSPTHLIKTRGQQVTLRCSSQSGHNTVSWYQQALGQGPQFIFQYYREEENGRGNFPPRFSGLQFPNYSSELNVNALELDDSALYLCASSSIAGERFEQYFGPGTRLTVT.

The rearrangement links TRBV4-2 to TRBJ2-7, with TRBD2 as a possible D gene (5 bases). The CDR3 has 15 residues. The V gene's germline CDR1 is LGHNA and CDR2 YNFKEQ. With 1 base removed from V and 9 bases from J, the gap between germline ends came to 19 bases. CDR3: CASSQVELSGFGQYF. The CDR3 DNA sequence: TGTGCCAGCAGCCAAGTCGAGCTTTCGGGGTTTGGGCAGTACTTC.

The chain links TRBV19 to TRBJ2-7; 9 bases agree with TRBD1. Germline V gene sequence: CDR1 LNHDA, CDR2 SQIVND (reference sequence). The V segment lost 5 bases and the J segment 2 bases; nucleotides outside the gene matches: 4. The CDR3 totals 14 residues. The CDR3, as DNA: TGTGCCAGTAGTTCCGGGACAGGGACCTACGAGCAGTACTTC. Translating gives CASSSGTGTYEQYF.

The chain couples TRBV27 to TRBJ2-1; 9 bases line up with TRBD2. V trimming: 10 bases; J trimming: 4 bases; junction bases outside the gene matches: 14. Per germline, CDR1 MNHEY and CDR2 SMNVEV (reference sequence). This CDR3 spans 16 amino acids. CDR3 amino acids: CATQLLAGSHYNEQFF. The CDR3, as DNA: TGTGCCACCCAGCTCCTAGCGGGGAGCCATTACAATGAGCAGTTCTTC.

The V and J genes are TRBV7-2 and TRBJ2-5, with 7 bases that match TRBD2. The V and J ends lost 4 bases and 7 bases, in that order; junction bases with no gene match: 15. Germline CDR1 SGHTA, CDR2 FQGNSA. The CDR3 contains 16 residues. The CDR3 spells CASSSGQGLRVRTQYF. The CDR3 coding sequence is TGTGCCAGCAGCTCGGGGCAGGGACTAAGGGTTCGGACCCAGTACTTC.

The V gene is TRBV19, the J gene TRBJ2-1, with 10 bases fitting TRBD2. V lost 2 bases and J lost 4; bases outside the gene matches: 8. This CDR3 is 17 amino acids long. Germline V gene data show CDR1 as LNHDA and CDR2 as SQIVND (reference sequence). In DNA form, the CDR3 reads TGTGCCAGTAGTATAAAGCCCGCGGGACTAGCGTACAATGAGCAGTTCTTC. It codes for CASSIKPAGLAYNEQFF.

About this clone: The sample has other DNA sequences that encode this CDR3 too. The J gene is TRBJ2-5, the V gene TRBV2, with no clear D. V lost 3 bases and J 1 base, leaving 0 bases between the germline ends. The CDR3 is made up of 11 amino acids. Germline CDR1 and CDR2: SNHLY and FYNNEI. CDR3 residues: CASSDQETQYF. CDR3 nucleotides: TGTGCCAGCAGTGACCAAGAGACCCAGTACTTC.

This chain joins TRBV6-1 and TRBJ1-1; TRBD1 might be the D (5 bases). This CDR3 region has 14 residues. Trimming took 8 bases from V and 7 from J, leaving 20 bases between them. In germline, CDR1 is MNHNS, CDR2 SASEGT. The CDR3, as DNA: TGTGCCAGCCGCCTTTTGGGTCAGGGAGATGAAGCTTTCTTT. Its protein is CASRLLGQGDEAFF.

This clone was observed a single time. CDR3 DNA sequence: TGTGCCAGTAGACAGGGGGAAGGCACAGATACGCAGTATTTT. Translating gives CASRQGEGTDTQYF. The chain joins TRBV7-9 to TRBJ2-3; 9 bases match TRBD1. V dropped 9 bases and J dropped 1; count of bases not matched to a gene: 5. Germline V gene sequence: CDR1 SEHNR, CDR2 FQNEAQ (reference sequence). The CDR3 runs 14 residues. The full variable domain, completed using reference TRBV7-9 and TRBJ2-3, is DTGVSQNPRHKITKRGQNVTFRCDPISEHNRLYWYRQTLGQGPEFLTYFQNEAQLEKSRLLSDRFSAERPKGSFSTLEIQRTEQGDSAMYLCASRQGEGTDTQYFGPGTRLTVL.

The V and J genes are TRBV7-8 and TRBJ1-5; the D gene is possibly TRBD1 (6 bases). This CDR3 spans 15 amino acids. Deletions cut 0 bases from V and 1 base from J, with 7 bases between. Germline CDR1 and CDR2: SGHVS and FQNEAQ. CDR3 nucleotides: TGTGCCAGCAGCTTAGCCGGGGGCAGCAATCAGCCCCAGCATTTT. The encoded protein is CASSLAGGSNQPQHF.

This chain links TRBV5-1 with TRBJ1-1, with D possibly matching TRBD1 (6 bases). The CDR3 sequence is 17 residues long. Trimming removed 4 bases at V and 4 bases at J, with 23 bases between. CDR1 SGHRS and CDR2 YFSETQ come from the germline V gene. The CDR3, as DNA: TGCGCCAGCAGCCCGAGCCCGGGACAACGACATGGCACTGAAGCTTTCTTT. Translated, it gives CASSPSPGQRHGTEAFF.

The chain joins TRBV25-1 to TRBJ2-5; the match to TRBD1 covers 11 bases. The V gene's germline CDR1 is MGHDK and CDR2 SYGVNS. CDR3 length equals 18 residues. The junction had 14 bases not matched to a gene; V was cut back by 3 bases and J by 5 bases. CDR3 residues: CASSDPYPGQGGLETQYF. CDR3 sequence (DNA): TGTGCCAGCAGTGACCCTTACCCGGGACAGGGGGGGTTGGAGACCCAGTACTTC.

The rearrangement joins TRBV28 to TRBJ2-5; D ambiguous. Trimming shortened V by 3 bases and J by 6 bases, and 5 bases separated the two germline ends. This CDR3 has 11 residues. Germline V gene sequence: CDR1 MDHEN, CDR2 SYDVKM. The CDR3 here is CASSFRKTQYF. As DNA, the CDR3 is TGTGCCAGCAGTTTCAGGAAGACCCAGTACTTC.

Written as DNA, the CDR3 is TGTGCCATCAGTGAGTCGACTGCGGCGGGGGCTTTCTTT. Its protein is CAISESTAAGAFF. The chain has TRBV10-3 and TRBJ1-1, with no clear D. The CDR3 runs to 13 residues. The germline V and J ends were trimmed by 0 bases and 11 bases, with 13 bases remaining between them. CDR1 is ENHRY and CDR2 is SYGVKD in the germline V gene.

This sequence joins TRBV6-5 and TRBJ1-1; D gene ambiguous. The germline CDR1 and CDR2 sequences are MNHEY and SVGAGI. V was clipped by 10 bases and J by 0 bases, with 9 bases between them. The CDR3 covers 12 residues. The CDR3 is CATKQVNTEAFF. As DNA, the CDR3 is TGTGCCACCAAGCAGGTGAACACTGAAGCTTTCTTT.

The J gene is TRBJ1-1, the V gene TRBV27, with D possibly being TRBD1 (5 bases). Trimming shortened V by 5 bases and J by 3 bases, and 19 bases separated the two germline ends. Germline V CDR1 and CDR2: MNHEY, SMNVEV (reference sequence). This CDR3 has 16 residues. The CDR3 loop reads CASSPWDSGWDTEAFF. CDR3 DNA sequence: TGTGCCAGCAGTCCTTGGGACTCTGGGTGGGACACTGAAGCTTTCTTT.

The chain has TRBV9 and TRBJ2-1; weak D call: TRBD1 (6 bases). The CDR3 is 14 residues long. Trimming pared 1 base from V and 7 bases from J, leaving 12 bases between. Germline V CDR1 and CDR2: SGDLS, YYNGEE. The CDR3 region has the DNA TGTGCCAGCAGCGTAACAGGGAATAATAATGAGCAGTTCTTC. It codes for CASSVTGNNNEQFF.

J is TRBJ1-4 and V is TRBV18; 7 positions agree with TRBD1. With V trimmed by 3 bases and J by 8 bases, 6 bases remained unmatched. The CDR3 loop spans 14 amino acids. Germline values: CDR1 KGHSH, CDR2 LQKENI. The DNA of the CDR3 is TGTGCCAGCTCACCTGGGGACAGAGCAGAAAAACTGTTTTTT. Protein product: CASSPGDRAEKLFF.